The 32 T cell receptor beta chains below come from one sample, sequenced in a study of T cells after somatic rescue of genetic block. The assay was immunoSEQ multiplex PCR, and TCRdb's table has in-frame clones only and misses some. Of around 100,000 clones listed, over 80% were seen once; the top ten hold approximately 1.5%. The source material was peripheral blood mononuclear cells (PBMCs). The receptor set was obtained from a woman aged 18-35 years.

The chain recombines TRBV9 with TRBJ1-6; no clear D. V shed 0 bases and J shed 7 bases, with 11 bases lying between them. Germline V lookup: CDR1 SGDLS, CDR2 YYNGEE. This CDR3 is 15 amino acids long. CDR3 DNA sequence: TGTGCCAGCAGCGTAGGGGCCGGGCGCAATTCACCCCTCCACTTT. This translates into CASSVGAGRNSPLHF.

This clone was detected only a few times. CDR3 region: CAWSDTLNTEAFF. CDR3 nucleotides: TGTGCCTGGAGCGACACCCTTAACACTGAAGCTTTCTTT. The chain employs TRBV30 and TRBJ1-1, with D uncertain. CDR3 size: 13 residues. CDR1 is GTSNPN, CDR2 SVGIG, per germline (reference sequence). Trimming took off 3 bases at V and 2 bases at J, with 10 bases between the two ends.

V is TRBV5-1 and J is TRBJ1-2; maybe TRBD1 (6 bases). V was cut by 5 bases and J by 4 bases, with 12 bases left in between. Germline assignment: CDR1 SGHRS and CDR2 YFSETQ. The CDR3 totals 13 residues. CDR3 DNA: TGCGCCAGCAGTGGGGGCGCAGGCTATGGCTACACCTTC. This codes for CASSGGAGYGYTF.

This chain connects TRBV11-1 to TRBJ1-1; 7 bases align to TRBD1. V shed 4 bases, J shed 2 bases, and the junction held 7 bases outside the gene matches. This CDR3 spans 15 amino acids. Germline CDR1 and CDR2: SGHAT and FQDESV (reference sequence). The CDR3 loop is CASSSTGVGNTEAFF. In nucleotides, the CDR3 is TGTGCCAGCAGCTCTACAGGGGTCGGAAACACTGAAGCTTTCTTT.

The CDR3 DNA is TGTGCCAGCAGCTTAGAGGGGGGCCTCCAAGAGACCCAGTACTTC. Its translation is CASSLEGGLQETQYF. V usage is TRBV5-4 and J usage is TRBJ2-5; D possibly matches TRBD1 or TRBD2 (6 bases each). The CDR3 spans 15 residues. Germline V gene sequence: CDR1 SGHNT, CDR2 YYREEE (reference sequence). V lost 2 bases and J lost 1, with 12 bases in between.

The V gene is TRBV29-1, the J gene TRBJ1-2; 7 nucleotides agree with TRBD1. CDR3 length: 15 residues. The germline V gene encodes CDR1 SQVTM and CDR2 ANQGSEA. V dropped 0 bases and J dropped 6; count of bases not matched to a gene: 10. In nucleotides, the CDR3 is TGCAGCGTTGAAGAAGGGACAGTCGATACTAATGGCTACACCTTC. Encoded protein: CSVEEGTVDTNGYTF. The variable domain in full, with the rest retrieved from reference TRBV29-1 and TRBJ1-2, is SAVISQKPSRDICQRGTSLTIQCQVDSQVTMMFWYRQQPGQSLTLIATANQGSEATYESGFVIDKFPISRPNLTFSTLTVSNMSPEDSSIYLCSVEEGTVDTNGYTFGSGTRLTVV.

The J gene is TRBJ1-6, the V gene TRBV19; unclear D gene. The CDR3 runs 17 residues. V was cut by 3 bases and J by 0 bases, with 12 bases left in between. Germline CDR1 and CDR2: LNHDA and SQIVND (reference sequence). CDR3 nucleotide sequence: TGTGCCAGTAGTATTAGTGTCGGGAGCTCCTATAATTCACCCCTCCACTTT. As protein: CASSISVGSSYNSPLHF.

V and J are TRBV7-2 and TRBJ2-7; maybe TRBD1 (6 bases). Germline V gene lookup returns CDR1 SGHTA and CDR2 FQGNSA. This CDR3 comprises 14 residues. V lost 5 bases and J lost 0, with 11 bases in between. The CDR3 protein is CASSEDRNSYEQYF. DNA of the CDR3: TGTGCCAGCAGCGAAGACAGGAACTCCTACGAGCAGTACTTC.

This sequence joins TRBV7-9 and TRBJ2-7; the match to TRBD1 covers 7 bases. The CDR3 contains 14 residues. With V trimmed by 9 bases and J by 0 bases, 8 bases remained unmatched. Germline values: CDR1 SEHNR, CDR2 FQNEAQ (reference sequence). Written as DNA, the CDR3 is TGTGCCAGTTCGGGACAGCTGACCTCCTACGAGCAGTACTTC. It specifies CASSGQLTSYEQYF.

The rearrangement uses TRBV7-3 and TRBJ1-2, with D possibly matching TRBD1 (6 bases). The germline CDR1 and CDR2 sequences are SGHTA and FQGTGA. Between the trimmed V and J ends, which lost 2 bases and 3 bases, there was a span of 16 bases. There are 16 residues in the CDR3. CDR3: CASSLEAGGPHYGYTF. The DNA of the CDR3 is TGTGCCAGCAGCTTAGAGGCGGGGGGGCCCCACTATGGCTACACCTTC.

The rearrangement joins TRBV6-1 to TRBJ1-6; D may be TRBD1 (6 bases). The CDR3 is made up of 15 amino acids. Trimming took 5 bases from V and 7 from J, leaving 15 bases between them. CDR1 is MNHNS, CDR2 SASEGT, per germline. Here the CDR3 DNA reads TGTGCCAGCAGTTCCCGACAGGAGGGAAATTCACCCCTCCACTTT. Translating it yields CASSSRQEGNSPLHF.

The chain links TRBV7-2 to TRBJ1-5; 8 bases line up with TRBD1. This CDR3 is 15 amino acids long. Germline V lookup: CDR1 SGHTA, CDR2 FQGNSA. J gave up 4 bases and V 5 bases, and 7 bases lay outside the gene matches. The CDR3 protein is CASSQGQGKNQPQHF. DNA of the CDR3: TGTGCCAGCAGCCAAGGACAGGGAAAAAATCAGCCCCAGCATTTT.

V and J are TRBV28 and TRBJ2-1; 9 nucleotides align to TRBD1. In germline, CDR1 is MDHEN, CDR2 SYDVKM. The CDR3 loop spans 15 amino acids. V was clipped by 3 bases and J by 8 bases; unmatched bases: 8. CDR3 residues: CASSLWGDRVYEQFF. In DNA, the CDR3 is TGTGCCAGCAGTTTGTGGGGGGACAGGGTCTATGAGCAGTTCTTC. The full variable domain, in which reference TRBV28 and TRBJ2-1 provide the parts outside the CDR3, is DVKVTQSSRYLVKRTGEKVFLECVQDMDHENMFWYRQDPGLGLRLIYFSYDVKMKEKGDIPEGYSVSREKKERFSLILESASTNQTSMYLCASSLWGDRVYEQFFGPGTRLTVL.

This chain links TRBV11-3 with TRBJ1-2; TRBD1 matches 8 bases. The germline V gene encodes CDR1 SGHNT and CDR2 YENEEA. The J segment lost 7 bases and the V segment lost 3 bases, leaving 7 bases of the junction unmatched. The CDR3 totals 14 residues. CDR3 coding DNA: TGTGCCAGCAGCTTTGATCAGACAGGGGCTGGCTACACCTTC. Its protein is CASSFDQTGAGYTF.

This clone was seen once. This chain links TRBV7-9 with TRBJ2-7; the D is unclear. Germline lookup yields CDR1 SEHNR and CDR2 FQNEAQ (reference sequence). Deletions cut 5 bases from V and 0 bases from J, with 23 bases between. The length of the CDR3 is 18 residues. DNA of the CDR3: TGTGCCAGCAGCCGGACCAAAGTGGGTGACCCGAGCTCCTACGAGCAGTACTTC. It specifies CASSRTKVGDPSSYEQYF.

V is TRBV27 and J is TRBJ1-2, with D possibly TRBD1 on 6 matching bases. Germline V gene data show CDR1 as MNHEY and CDR2 as SMNVEV (reference sequence). The CDR3 spans 14 residues. V lost 1 base and J 5 bases, leaving 11 bases between the germline ends. The CDR3 DNA sequence: TGTGCCAGCAGTTTATGGGACATGGGGTATGGCTACACCTTC. Translated: CASSLWDMGYGYTF.

This chain uses TRBV7-9 with TRBJ1-2; D possibly corresponds to TRBD1 (6 bases). The CDR3 has 16 amino acids. CDR1 and CDR2 from the germline V gene are SEHNR and FQNEAQ (reference sequence). The V gene lost 5 bases and the J gene lost 5 bases, with 21 bases spanning the gap. This CDR3 reads CASSTRPGQLEYGYTF. The CDR3 DNA reads as TGTGCCAGCAGCACCCGACCAGGACAGTTGGAATATGGCTACACCTTC.

The chain recombines TRBV4-3 with TRBJ2-3; TRBD2 aligns across 10 bases. CDR1 and CDR2 (germline): LGHNA, YSLEER. Trimming cost V 0 bases and J 6 bases; bases outside gene matches: 12. This CDR3 spans 18 amino acids. The CDR3 spells CASSQDNGASGGRDTQYF. The CDR3 DNA reads TGCGCCAGCAGCCAAGATAATGGGGCTAGCGGGGGCCGGGATACGCAGTATTTT.

The chain combines TRBV4-2 with TRBJ2-2; the D call may be TRBD1 or TRBD2 (5 bases each). Between the trimmed V and J ends, which lost 3 bases and 2 bases, there was a span of 16 bases. In germline, CDR1 is LGHNA, CDR2 YNFKEQ. The CDR3 spans 17 residues. CDR3 in amino acids: CASSHLRDGINTGELFF. The CDR3 DNA reads as TGTGCCAGCAGCCACCTCCGGGACGGGATAAACACCGGGGAGCTGTTTTTT.

The chain combines TRBV9 with TRBJ2-1; the D is unclear. CDR3 length: 12 residues. CDR1 SGDLS and CDR2 YYNGEE come from the germline V gene. Trimming shortened V by 1 base and J by 6 bases, and 5 bases separated the two germline ends. CDR3 sequence: CASSVKLNEQFF. CDR3 bases: TGTGCCAGCAGCGTAAAACTCAATGAGCAGTTCTTC.

This clone appeared once. J is TRBJ2-3 and V is TRBV9, with 9 positions matching TRBD1. The CDR3 length is 16 residues. Germline lookup yields CDR1 SGDLS and CDR2 YYNGEE. Trimming cost V 0 bases and J 5 bases; bases outside gene matches: 7. The CDR3 here is CASSVGGDRARDTQYF. Here the CDR3 DNA reads TGTGCCAGCAGCGTAGGGGGGGACAGGGCGCGAGATACGCAGTATTTT.

This sequence joins TRBV6-1 and TRBJ2-7; 7 bases agree with TRBD1. V lost 7 bases and J lost 4; bases outside the gene matches: 7. Germline CDR1 and CDR2: MNHNS and SASEGT. The CDR3 is 13 amino acids. The CDR3, as DNA: TGTGCCAGCACTACCGACAGGGTGTACGAGCAGTACTTC. The encoded protein is CASTTDRVYEQYF.

J is TRBJ2-1 and V is TRBV10-2; TRBD2 might be the D (5 bases). Deletions cut 4 bases from V and 0 bases from J, with 10 bases between. CDR1 WSHSY and CDR2 SAAADI come from the germline V gene. The CDR3 contains 15 residues. This chain's CDR3 is CASSGIASSYNEQFF. The CDR3 region has the DNA TGCGCCAGCAGTGGAATAGCGAGCTCCTACAATGAGCAGTTCTTC.

The gene calls are TRBV11-3 and TRBJ2-7; D gene unclear. The CDR3 contains 13 residues. Looked up from germline, CDR1 is SGHNT and CDR2 is YENEEA. Trimming took 3 bases from V and 1 from J, leaving 7 bases between them. CDR3 DNA sequence: TGTGCCAGCAGCTTTACAGAATCCTACGAGCAGTACTTC. It encodes CASSFTESYEQYF.

The chain has TRBV5-1 and TRBJ2-5, with D possibly being TRBD1 (5 bases). CDR3 length: 14 residues. The germline V gene has CDR1 SGHRS and CDR2 YFSETQ. The germline V and J ends were trimmed by 5 bases and 5 bases, with 16 bases remaining between them. The CDR3 loop is CASSNQGGLETQYF. CDR3 bases: TGCGCCAGCAGTAACCAGGGTGGATTGGAGACCCAGTACTTC.

This chain uses TRBV25-1 with TRBJ2-5; D may be TRBD2 (7 bases). Germline V CDR1 and CDR2: MGHDK, SYGVNS. V dropped 5 bases and J dropped 4 bases, with 17 bases sitting between them. The CDR3 sequence is 15 residues long. The CDR3: CASSRGGGTGETQYF. Written as DNA, the CDR3 is TGTGCCAGCAGTAGAGGGGGGGGCACGGGAGAGACCCAGTACTTC. Full variable domain (missing parts from reference TRBV25-1 and TRBJ2-5): EADIYQTPRYLVIGTGKKITLECSQTMGHDKMYWYQQDPGMELHLIHYSYGVNSTEKGDLSSESTVSRIRTEHFPLTLESARPSHTSQYLCASSRGGGTGETQYFGPGTRLLVL.

V usage is TRBV2 and J usage is TRBJ1-5, with D uncertain. CDR1 and CDR2 from the germline V gene are SNHLY and FYNNEI. V was clipped by 3 bases and J by 3 bases, with 6 bases between them. The CDR3 is 13 residues long. The chain's CDR3 is CASSERLNQPQHF. The CDR3 nucleotides read TGTGCCAGCAGTGAGCGCCTCAATCAGCCCCAGCATTTT.

This chain links TRBV5-4 with TRBJ1-2; TRBD1 might be the D (5 bases). Trimming stripped 2 bases from V and 2 bases from J, with 7 bases between. The germline V gene has CDR1 SGHNT and CDR2 YYREEE (reference sequence). The CDR3 contains 13 residues. The CDR3 here is CASSFAGNYGYTF. As DNA, the CDR3 is TGTGCCAGCAGCTTTGCAGGGAACTATGGCTACACCTTC. The variable domain in full, completed from reference TRBV5-4 and TRBJ1-2, reads ETGVTQSPTHLIKTRGQQVTLRCSSQSGHNTVSWYQQALGQGPQFIFQYYREEENGRGNFPPRFSGLQFPNYSSELNVNALELDDSALYLCASSFAGNYGYTFGSGTRLTVV.

The CDR3: CASRSGTGHTGELFF. In DNA form, the CDR3 reads TGTGCCAGCAGATCCGGGACAGGGCACACCGGGGAGCTGTTTTTT. The chain is built from TRBV6-5 and TRBJ2-2; 9 bases agree with TRBD1. Germline CDR1 is MNHEY and CDR2 is SVGAGI. The CDR3 contains 15 residues. V lost 6 bases, J lost 3 bases, and 5 bases stayed unmatched.

The chain couples TRBV7-2 to TRBJ2-7; the match to TRBD2 covers 9 bases. The length of the CDR3 is 16 residues. Per the germline V gene, CDR1 is SGHTA and CDR2 is FQGNSA. Losses at the gene ends were 5 bases for V and 2 bases for J; bases not matched to a gene: 10. The CDR3 DNA reads TGTGCCAGCAGCCCCGAGCCGGGACTAGCTGCCTACGAGCAGTACTTC. Translated: CASSPEPGLAAYEQYF.

The chain joins TRBV7-3 to TRBJ1-2; 11 bases line up with TRBD1. Trimming removed 0 bases from V and 8 bases from J; junction bases left unmatched: 8. CDR3 size: 16 residues. Per germline, CDR1 SGHTA and CDR2 FQGTGA. DNA for the CDR3: TGTGCCAGCAGCTTAACGTCGGACAGGGGGCGTGGAGGCTACACCTTC. Amino acids: CASSLTSDRGRGGYTF.

V gene TRBV6-5 combines with J gene TRBJ1-5, with 9 bases lining up with TRBD1. The V gene's germline CDR1 is MNHEY and CDR2 SVGAGI. V lost 6 bases to trimming and J lost 0 bases; unmatched junction nucleotides: 3. There are 15 residues in the CDR3. CDR3 DNA sequence: TGTGCCAGCAGCGGGACAGGGTTTAGCAATCAGCCCCAGCATTTT. This translates into CASSGTGFSNQPQHF.